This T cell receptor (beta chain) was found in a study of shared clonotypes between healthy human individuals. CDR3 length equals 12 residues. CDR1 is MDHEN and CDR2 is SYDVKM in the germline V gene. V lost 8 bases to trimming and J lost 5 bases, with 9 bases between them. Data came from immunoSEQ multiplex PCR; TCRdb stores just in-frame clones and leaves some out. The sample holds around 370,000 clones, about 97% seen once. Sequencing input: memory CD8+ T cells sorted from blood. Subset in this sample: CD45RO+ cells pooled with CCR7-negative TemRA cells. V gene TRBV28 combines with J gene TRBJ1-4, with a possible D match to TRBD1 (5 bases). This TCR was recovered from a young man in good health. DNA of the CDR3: TGTGCCAGCGATCAGGGAAATGAAAAACTGTTTTTT. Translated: CASDQGNEKLFF.